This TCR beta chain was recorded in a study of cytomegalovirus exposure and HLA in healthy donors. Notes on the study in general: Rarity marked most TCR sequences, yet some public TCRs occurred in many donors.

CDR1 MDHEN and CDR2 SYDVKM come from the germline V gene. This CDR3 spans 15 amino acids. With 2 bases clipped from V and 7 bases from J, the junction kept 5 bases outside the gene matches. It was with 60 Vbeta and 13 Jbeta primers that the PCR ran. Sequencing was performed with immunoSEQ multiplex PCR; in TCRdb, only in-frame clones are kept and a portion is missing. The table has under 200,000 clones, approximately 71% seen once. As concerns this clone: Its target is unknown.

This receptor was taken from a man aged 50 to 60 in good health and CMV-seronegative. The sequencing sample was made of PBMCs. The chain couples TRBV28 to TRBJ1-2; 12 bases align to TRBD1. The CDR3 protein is CASSLGDRGRGGYTF. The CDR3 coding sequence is TGTGCCAGCAGTTTAGGGGACAGGGGGCGAGGTGGCTACACCTTC.